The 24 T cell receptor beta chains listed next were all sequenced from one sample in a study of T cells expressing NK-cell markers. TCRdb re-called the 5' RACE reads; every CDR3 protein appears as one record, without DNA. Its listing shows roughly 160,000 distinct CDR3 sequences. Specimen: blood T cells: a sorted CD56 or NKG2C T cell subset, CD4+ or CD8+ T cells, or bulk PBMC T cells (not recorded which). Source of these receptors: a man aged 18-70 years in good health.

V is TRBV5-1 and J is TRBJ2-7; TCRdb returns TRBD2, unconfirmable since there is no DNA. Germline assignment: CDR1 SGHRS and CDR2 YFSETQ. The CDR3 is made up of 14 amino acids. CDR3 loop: CASSLGAGDYEQYF.

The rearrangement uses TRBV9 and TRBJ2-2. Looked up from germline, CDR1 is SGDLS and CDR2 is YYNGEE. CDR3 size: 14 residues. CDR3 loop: CASNQGWNTGELFF.

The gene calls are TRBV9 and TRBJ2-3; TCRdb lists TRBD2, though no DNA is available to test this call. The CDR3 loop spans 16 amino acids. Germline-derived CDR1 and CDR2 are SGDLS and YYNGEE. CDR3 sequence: CASSVSAGGIADTQYF.

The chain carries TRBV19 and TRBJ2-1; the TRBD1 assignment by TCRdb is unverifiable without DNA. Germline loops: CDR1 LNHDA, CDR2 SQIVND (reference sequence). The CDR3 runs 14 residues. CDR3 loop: CASSRGQGADEQFF.

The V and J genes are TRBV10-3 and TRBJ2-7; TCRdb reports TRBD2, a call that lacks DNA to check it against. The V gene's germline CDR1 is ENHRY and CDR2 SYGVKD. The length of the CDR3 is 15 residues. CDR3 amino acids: CAISEEGGGPYEQYF.

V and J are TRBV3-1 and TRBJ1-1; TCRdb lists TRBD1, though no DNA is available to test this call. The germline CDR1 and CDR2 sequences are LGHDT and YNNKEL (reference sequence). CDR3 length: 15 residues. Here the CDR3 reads CASSPSDRVNTEAFF.

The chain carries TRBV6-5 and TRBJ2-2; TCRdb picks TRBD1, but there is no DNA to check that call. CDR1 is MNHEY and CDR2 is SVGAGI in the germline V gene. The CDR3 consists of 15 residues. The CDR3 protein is CASSYLGQNTGELFF.

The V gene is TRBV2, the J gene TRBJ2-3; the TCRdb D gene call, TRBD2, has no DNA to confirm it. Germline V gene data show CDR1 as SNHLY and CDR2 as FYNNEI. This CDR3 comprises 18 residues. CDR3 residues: CASSEAWTSGGLGDTQYF.

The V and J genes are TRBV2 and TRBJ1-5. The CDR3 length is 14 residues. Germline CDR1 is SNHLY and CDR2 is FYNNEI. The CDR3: CASSELTLYQPQHF.

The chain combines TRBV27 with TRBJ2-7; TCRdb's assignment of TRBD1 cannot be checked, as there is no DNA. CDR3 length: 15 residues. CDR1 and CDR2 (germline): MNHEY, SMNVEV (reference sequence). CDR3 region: CASSLRGHRTNEQYF.

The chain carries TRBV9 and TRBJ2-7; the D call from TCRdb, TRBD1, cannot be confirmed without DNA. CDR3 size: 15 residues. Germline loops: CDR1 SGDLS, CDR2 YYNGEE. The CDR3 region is CASSAADRVTYEQYF. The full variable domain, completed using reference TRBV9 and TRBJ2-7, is DSGVTQTPKHLITATGQRVTLRCSPRSGDLSVYWYQQSLDQGLQFLIQYYNGEERAKGNILERFSAQQFPDLHSELNLSSLELGDSALYFCASSAADRVTYEQYFGPGTRLTVT.

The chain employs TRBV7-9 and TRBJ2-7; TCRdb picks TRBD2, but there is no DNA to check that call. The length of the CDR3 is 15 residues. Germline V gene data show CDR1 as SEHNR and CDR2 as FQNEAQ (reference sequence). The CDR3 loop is CASSLAYQAGYEQYF.

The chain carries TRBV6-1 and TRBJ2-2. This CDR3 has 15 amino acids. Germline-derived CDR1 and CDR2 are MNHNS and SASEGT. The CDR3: CASSPDGLNTGELFF.

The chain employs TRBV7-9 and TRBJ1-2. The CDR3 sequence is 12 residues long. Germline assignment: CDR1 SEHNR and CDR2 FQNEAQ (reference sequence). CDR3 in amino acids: CASSPSNRGYTF. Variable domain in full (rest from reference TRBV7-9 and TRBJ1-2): DTGVSQNPRHKITKRGQNVTFRCDPISEHNRLYWYRQTLGQGPEFLTYFQNEAQLEKSRLLSDRFSAERPKGSFSTLEIQRTEQGDSAMYLCASSPSNRGYTFGSGTRLTVV.

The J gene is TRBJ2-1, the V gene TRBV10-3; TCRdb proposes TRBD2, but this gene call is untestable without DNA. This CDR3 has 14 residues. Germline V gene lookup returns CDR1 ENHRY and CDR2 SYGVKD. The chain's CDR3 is CAINSGGAFGEQFF.

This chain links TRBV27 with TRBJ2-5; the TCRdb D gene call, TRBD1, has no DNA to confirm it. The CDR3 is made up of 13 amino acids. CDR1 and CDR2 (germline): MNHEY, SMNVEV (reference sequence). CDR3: CASSYRGRETQYF.

CDR3 in amino acids: CSVTGPNYGYTF. V and J are TRBV29-1 and TRBJ1-2. This CDR3 is built from 12 residues. Germline V gene sequence: CDR1 SQVTM, CDR2 ANQGSEA.

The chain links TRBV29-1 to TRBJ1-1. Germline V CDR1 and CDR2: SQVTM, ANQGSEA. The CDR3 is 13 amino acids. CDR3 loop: CSVERAPNTEAFF.

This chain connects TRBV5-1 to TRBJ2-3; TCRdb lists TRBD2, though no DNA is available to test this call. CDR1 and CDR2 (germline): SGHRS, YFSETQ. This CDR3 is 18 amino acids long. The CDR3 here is CASSLGVAGVTHGDTQYF. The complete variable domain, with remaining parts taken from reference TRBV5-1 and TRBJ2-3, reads KAGVTQTPRYLIKTRGQQVTLSCSPISGHRSVSWYQQTPGQGLQFLFEYFSETQRNKGNFPGRFSGRQFSNSRSEMNVSTLELGDSALYLCASSLGVAGVTHGDTQYFGPGTRLTVL.

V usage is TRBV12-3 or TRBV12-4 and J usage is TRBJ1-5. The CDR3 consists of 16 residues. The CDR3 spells CASSLAPGTSNQPQHF.

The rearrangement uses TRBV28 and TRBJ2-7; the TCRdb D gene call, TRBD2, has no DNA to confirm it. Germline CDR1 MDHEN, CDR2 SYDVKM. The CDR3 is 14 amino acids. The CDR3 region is CASRDASGAYEQYF.

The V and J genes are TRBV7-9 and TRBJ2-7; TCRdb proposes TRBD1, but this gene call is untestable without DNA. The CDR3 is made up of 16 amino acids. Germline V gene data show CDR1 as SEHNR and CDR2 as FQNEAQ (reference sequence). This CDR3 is CASSSPRTGGLYEQYF.

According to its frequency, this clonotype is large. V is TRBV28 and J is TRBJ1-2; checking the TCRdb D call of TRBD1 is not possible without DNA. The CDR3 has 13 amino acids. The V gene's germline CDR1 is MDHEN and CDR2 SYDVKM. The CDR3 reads CASSLGGSAGYTF.

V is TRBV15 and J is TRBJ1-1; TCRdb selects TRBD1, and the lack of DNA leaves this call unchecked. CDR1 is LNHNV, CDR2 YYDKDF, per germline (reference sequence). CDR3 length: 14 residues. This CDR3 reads CATSRVGGGTEAFF. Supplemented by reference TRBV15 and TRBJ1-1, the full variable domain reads DAMVIQNPRYQVTQFGKPVTLSCSQTLNHNVMYWYQQKSSQAPKLLFHYYDKDFNNEADTPDNFQSRRPNTSFCFLDIRSPGLGDTAMYLCATSRVGGGTEAFFGQGTRLTVV.